Each of the 5 T cell receptor beta chains below was sequenced from the same sample in a study of Ad26.COV2.S vaccination and SARS-CoV-2 variants. Treatment noted: 19 received Ad26.COV2.S at low or high dose, single or two shots; about five received placebo; per-sample allocation not given. The investigators took samples on day 63 after the first vaccine or placebo injection. Profiled with immunoSEQ multiplex PCR; TCRdb holds only in-frame clones, not every one. The sample shows approximately 480,000 clones, 87% of them seen only once. This material consisted of peripheral blood, taken in a trial of Ad26.COV2.S vaccine versus placebo. These receptors were collected from a person aged 18 to 59 who received the Ad26.COV2.S COVID-19 vaccine or a placebo.

V is TRBV7-9 and J is TRBJ2-3; D gene unclear. From germline, CDR1 is SEHNR and CDR2 FQNEAQ (reference sequence). Trimming took 1 base from V and 2 from J, leaving 7 bases between them. The CDR3 sequence is 14 residues long. This chain's CDR3 is CASSLGDYTDTQYF. In DNA form, the CDR3 reads TGTGCCAGCAGCTTAGGGGATTACACAGATACGCAGTATTTT.

The chain links TRBV27 to TRBJ1-5, with D maybe TRBD1 (5 bases). Germline values: CDR1 MNHEY, CDR2 SMNVEV (reference sequence). This CDR3 has 17 residues. Trimming pared 5 bases from V and 6 bases from J, leaving 23 bases between. DNA for the CDR3: TGTGCCAGCAGTACCCTTTCCTTAGCAGGGAAGGGTCAGCCCCAGCATTTT. Amino acids: CASSTLSLAGKGQPQHF.

Worth noting for this clone: Different DNA sequences within this sample yield the same CDR3. V gene TRBV3-1 (or the pseudogene TRBV3-2) combines with J gene TRBJ1-1; D call uncertain. With 0 bases removed from V and 1 base from J, the gap between germline ends came to 6 bases. This CDR3 is 14 amino acids long. CDR1 is LGHDT and CDR2 is YNNKEL in the germline V gene (reference sequence). The CDR3 loop reads CASSQDGRNTEAFF. The CDR3 DNA is TGTGCCAGCAGCCAAGACGGCAGGAACACTGAAGCTTTCTTT.

The CDR3 spells CASRGRLVSHNEQFF. The CDR3 DNA is TGTGCCAGCAGGGGCAGACTAGTATCCCACAATGAGCAGTTCTTC. The V call is TRBV25-1, the J call TRBJ2-1; weak D call: TRBD2 (6 bases). The CDR3 loop spans 15 amino acids. V lost 6 bases, J lost 5 bases, and 17 bases lay in between. Germline assignment: CDR1 MGHDK and CDR2 SYGVNS.

V gene TRBV24-1 combines with J gene TRBJ1-6, with 7 positions matching TRBD1. The CDR3 loop spans 13 amino acids. The germline V gene has CDR1 KGHDR and CDR2 SFDVKD. J gave up 9 bases and V 10 bases, and 8 bases lay outside the gene matches. The CDR3 reads CATKDRDGSPLHF. The CDR3 DNA follows: TGTGCCACGAAAGACAGGGACGGTTCACCCCTCCACTTT.